These 30 T cell receptor beta chains were sequenced from one sample in a study of blood T cell repertoires in COVID-19. TCRdb keeps only in-frame clones here, not all; method: immunoSEQ multiplex PCR. Of about 200,000 clones in the sample, roughly 90% were seen once. Material for sequencing was peripheral blood. The receptor set was obtained from a woman between 70 and 85 years old with acute or convalescent COVID-19.

The chain is built from TRBV5-1 and TRBJ2-7, with 12 bases identical to TRBD2. The germline V gene encodes CDR1 SGHRS and CDR2 YFSETQ. The CDR3 is made up of 15 amino acids. V gave up 2 bases and J gave up 5 bases; unmatched junction bases: 5. CDR3 DNA: TGCGCCAGCAGCTTAACTAGCGGGGGGATCCACGAGCAGTACTTC. Its protein product is CASSLTSGGIHEQYF.

This clone was detected only once. The V gene is TRBV5-5, the J gene TRBJ2-3; 8 bases align to TRBD1. Per the germline V gene, CDR1 is SGHKS and CDR2 is YYEKEE (reference sequence). The CDR3 contains 13 residues. V was clipped by 4 bases and J by 4 bases; unmatched bases: 2. The CDR3 sequence: CASSHRGADTQYF. The CDR3 DNA follows: TGTGCCAGCAGCCACAGGGGGGCAGATACGCAGTATTTT.

The chain recombines TRBV6-1 with TRBJ2-3; D gene ambiguous. V lost 3 bases, J lost 0 bases, and 10 bases lay in between. Germline V gene lookup returns CDR1 MNHNS and CDR2 SASEGT. This CDR3 comprises 15 residues. This CDR3 is CASSDGPASTDTQYF. In DNA form, the CDR3 reads TGTGCCAGCAGTGATGGGCCGGCTAGCACAGATACGCAGTATTTT.

J is TRBJ2-2 and V is TRBV5-1; D is uncertain. This CDR3 region has 16 residues. Trimming removed 3 bases from V and 0 bases from J, with 12 bases in between. CDR1 and CDR2 (germline): SGHRS, YFSETQ. CDR3 sequence (DNA): TGCGCCAGCAGCTCGGAGCCCCAGACGAACACCGGGGAGCTGTTTTTT. It is translated as CASSSEPQTNTGELFF.

This sequence joins TRBV11-3 and TRBJ2-1, with 10 bases lining up with TRBD2. Per the germline V gene, CDR1 is SGHNT and CDR2 is YENEEA. CDR3 length: 16 amino acids. Trimming took 4 bases from V and 5 from J; bases not matched to a gene: 8. The CDR3 loop reads CASSSVAGGGHNEQFF. CDR3 bases: TGTGCCAGCAGCTCGGTAGCGGGAGGTGGCCACAATGAGCAGTTCTTC.

The chain uses TRBV15 and TRBJ2-3; no clear D gene. The germline V gene has CDR1 LNHNV and CDR2 YYDKDF (reference sequence). The CDR3 covers 12 residues. V was clipped by 1 base and J by 11 bases, with 10 bases between them. Here the CDR3 reads CATSRGGGVQYF. Here the CDR3 DNA reads TGTGCCACCAGCAGAGGAGGTGGTGTGCAGTATTTT.

V usage is TRBV7-8 and J usage is TRBJ2-1; possibly TRBD2 for D (6 bases). Germline CDR1 and CDR2: SGHVS and FQNEAQ. Trimming left V 5 bases short and J 4 bases short, with 21 bases between. The CDR3 loop spans 17 amino acids. The CDR3 here is CASSPLRGAGKYNEQFF. The DNA of the CDR3 is TGTGCCAGCAGCCCTCTTCGGGGCGCGGGGAAGTACAATGAGCAGTTCTTC.

This clone was picked up one time. Other DNA variants within this sample encode the same CDR3. This chain joins TRBV19 and TRBJ1-2; TRBD1 might be the D (6 bases). Germline CDR1 and CDR2: LNHDA and SQIVND (reference sequence). V was cut by 9 bases and J by 3 bases, with 11 bases left in between. The CDR3 covers 12 residues. The CDR3 sequence is CASSRGDYGYTF. Here the CDR3 DNA reads TGTGCCAGCTCCAGGGGCGACTATGGCTACACCTTC.

The chain links TRBV9 to TRBJ2-2, with a tentative D call TRBD1 (5 bases). The CDR3 runs to 15 residues. The germline V gene encodes CDR1 SGDLS and CDR2 YYNGEE. The V end was cut by 0 bases, the J end by 4 bases, with 10 bases between. The CDR3 nucleotides read TGTGCCAGCAGCGTAGAGGGGCGGAGCACCGGGGAGCTGTTTTTT. It codes for CASSVEGRSTGELFF.

This clone showed up just once. In DNA, the CDR3 is TGTGCCAGCAGCTTAGTACCCCGGGACAGCTCTAACTATGGCTACACCTTC. Protein product: CASSLVPRDSSNYGYTF. The rearrangement joins TRBV7-2 to TRBJ1-2; TRBD1 agrees at 7 bases. J was trimmed by 0 bases and V by 1 base; bases with no gene match: 8. Germline CDR1 reads SGHTA; CDR2 reads FQGNSA. The CDR3 contains 17 residues.

The genes are TRBV6-5 and TRBJ1-5; the D is unclear. Germline-derived CDR1 and CDR2 are MNHEY and SVGAGI. This CDR3 has 13 residues. In DNA, the CDR3 is TGTTCAACCGGGATGACTAAACATCAGCCCCAGCATTTT. Its protein product is CSTGMTKHQPQHF.

Points on this clone: One end of the junction varies from germline; a read error may be responsible. The V call is TRBV7-7, the J call TRBJ2-1, with a possible D match to TRBD2 (7 bases). CDR1 and CDR2 from the germline V gene are SSHAT and FNYEAQ (reference sequence). The CDR3 covers 14 residues. In DNA form, the CDR3 reads TGTGCTAGCAGCTTGGTGGGGGGGGCCGGAGAGCAGTTCTTC. Translating it yields CASSLVGGAGEQFF. Variable domain in full (rest from reference TRBV7-7 and TRBJ2-1): GAGVSQSPRYKVTKRGQDVTLRCDPISSHATLYWYQQALGQGPEFLTYFNYEAQPDKSGLPSDRFSAERPEGSISTLTIQRTEQRDSAMYRCASSLVGGAGEQFFGPGTRLTVL.

V is TRBV27 and J is TRBJ2-3; 9 bases map to TRBD2. The V and J ends lost 4 bases and 0 bases, in that order; junction bases with no gene match: 5. This CDR3 has 16 residues. CDR1 is MNHEY, CDR2 SMNVEV, per germline (reference sequence). CDR3 nucleotide sequence: TGTGCCAGCAGTTGGATTAGCGGGAGTAGCACAGATACGCAGTATTTT. Its translation is CASSWISGSSTDTQYF.

The chain has TRBV7-8 and TRBJ2-5, with TRBD1 identical over 7 bases. The J segment lost 4 bases and the V segment lost 5 bases, leaving 13 bases of the junction unmatched. The CDR3 has 16 amino acids. Per germline, CDR1 SGHVS and CDR2 FQNEAQ. The CDR3 loop is CASSPQGTAERETQYF. In DNA, the CDR3 is TGTGCCAGCAGCCCACAGGGGACGGCTGAGCGAGAGACCCAGTACTTC. The full variable domain, completed using reference TRBV7-8 and TRBJ2-5, is GAGVSQSPRYKVAKRGQDVALRCDPISGHVSLFWYQQALGQGPEFLTYFQNEAQLDKSGLPSDRFFAERPEGSVSTLKIQRTQQEDSAVYLCASSPQGTAERETQYFGPGTRLLVL.

This clone showed up just a few times. This chain connects TRBV28 to TRBJ1-1; D gene unclear. The germline V gene has CDR1 MDHEN and CDR2 SYDVKM. CDR3 size: 14 residues. V shed 6 bases and J shed 1 base, with 12 bases lying between them. CDR3 DNA sequence: TGTGCCAGCAGCAATTACGGGAGGAACACTGAAGCTTTCTTT. Protein product: CASSNYGRNTEAFF.

This clone was detected once. The chain links TRBV4-3 to TRBJ1-1; 7 bases match TRBD1. From germline, CDR1 is LGHNA and CDR2 YSLEER. The CDR3 extends over 16 amino acids. The ends lost 3 bases at V and 1 base at J; junction bases unmatched: 8. The CDR3 loop is CASSHRQGRGNTEAFF. The CDR3 DNA follows: TGCGCCAGCAGCCACCGACAGGGAAGGGGGAACACTGAAGCTTTCTTT.

The chain's CDR3 is CASTSRQATANYGYTF. The CDR3, as DNA: TGTGCCAGCACCTCTCGACAGGCTACGGCTAACTATGGCTACACCTTC. The chain uses TRBV2 and TRBJ1-2; D perhaps matches TRBD1 (6 bases). Germline V gives CDR1 SNHLY, CDR2 FYNNEI. CDR3 length: 16 residues. V lost 7 bases, J lost 0 bases, and 18 bases lay in between.

The chain joins TRBV3-1 (or the pseudogene TRBV3-2) to TRBJ1-4, with D perhaps TRBD1 (6 bases). V lost 3 bases and J lost 4, with 6 bases in between. Germline V gene data show CDR1 as LGHDT and CDR2 as YNNKEL (reference sequence). CDR3 length: 13 residues. CDR3 nucleotide sequence: TGTGCCAGCAGCCAGGACAGTAATGAAAAACTGTTTTTT. Residues: CASSQDSNEKLFF.

The chain uses TRBV19 and TRBJ1-2, with 7 positions matching TRBD1. The V gene's germline CDR1 is LNHDA and CDR2 SQIVND (reference sequence). This CDR3 spans 15 amino acids. Trimming took 0 bases from V and 8 from J; bases not matched to a gene: 9. Here the CDR3 reads CASSIDLSTGRGYTF. The CDR3 DNA follows: TGTGCCAGTAGTATAGATCTATCGACAGGGCGCGGCTACACCTTC.

This chain connects TRBV11-2 to TRBJ1-1; tentative D call: TRBD1 (5 bases). In germline, CDR1 is SGHAT, CDR2 FQNNGV. The CDR3 sequence is 14 residues long. V lost 1 base, J lost 4 bases, and 10 bases lay in between. The CDR3 bases are TGTGCCAGCAGCTTAGCCGTCAGGGTCACTGAAGCTTTCTTT. This gives the protein CASSLAVRVTEAFF.

The V gene is TRBV24-1, the J gene TRBJ1-3; unclear D gene. Per the germline V gene, CDR1 is KGHDR and CDR2 is SFDVKD. The V end lost 3 bases, the J end lost 3 bases, and 5 bases lay between the germline ends. The CDR3 spans 13 residues. CDR3 amino acids: CATSDLNGNTIYF. In nucleotides, the CDR3 is TGTGCCACCAGTGATCTTAATGGAAACACCATATATTTT.

The V gene is TRBV5-1, the J gene TRBJ1-6, with 10 bases lining up with TRBD1. Unmatched junction bases numbered 9, after V lost 4 bases and J lost 5 bases. The CDR3 consists of 17 residues. Germline V gene sequence: CDR1 SGHRS, CDR2 YFSETQ. The CDR3: CASSRRPGTGDNSPLHF. CDR3 sequence (DNA): TGCGCCAGCAGCAGACGCCCCGGGACAGGGGATAATTCACCCCTCCACTTT.

A few counts support this clone. The V and J genes are TRBV5-6 and TRBJ2-3; TRBD2 agrees at 10 bases. CDR1 is SGHDT, CDR2 YYEEEE, per germline. The CDR3 totals 17 residues. V lost 0 bases, J lost 5 bases, and 9 bases stayed unmatched. The CDR3 is CASSLGELRLAGDTQYF. As DNA, the CDR3 is TGTGCCAGCAGCTTGGGTGAATTGAGACTAGCGGGAGATACGCAGTATTTT.

The chain combines TRBV7-2 with TRBJ1-1; 7 bases align to TRBD1. The CDR3 length is 14 residues. The V segment lost 1 base and the J segment 6 bases; nucleotides outside the gene matches: 5. Germline V gives CDR1 SGHTA, CDR2 FQGNSA. This CDR3 reads CASSLVRGPAEAFF. DNA for the CDR3: TGTGCCAGCAGCTTAGTGAGGGGGCCAGCTGAAGCTTTCTTT. Looking up the rest from reference TRBV7-2 and TRBJ1-1 gives the full variable domain: GAGVSQSPSNKVTEKGKDVELRCDPISGHTALYWYRQSLGQGLEFLIYFQGNSAPDKSGLPSDRFSAERTGGSVSTLTIQRTQQEDSAVYLCASSLVRGPAEAFFGQGTRLTVV.

The chain joins TRBV5-1 to TRBJ1-2; 7 nucleotides match TRBD1. This CDR3 has 13 residues. Germline V lookup: CDR1 SGHRS, CDR2 YFSETQ. The trim removed 4 bases at V and 5 bases at J, leaving 5 bases unmatched. The CDR3: CASSTDRDYGYTF. The CDR3, as DNA: TGCGCCAGCAGCACCGACAGGGATTATGGCTACACCTTC.

The rearrangement links TRBV13 to TRBJ1-1; 10 bases map to TRBD1. Germline loops: CDR1 PRHDT, CDR2 FYEKMQ (reference sequence). With 5 bases clipped from V and 7 bases from J, the junction kept 4 bases outside the gene matches. The CDR3 contains 13 residues. The CDR3 is CASSKGQGIEAFF. CDR3 in DNA: TGTGCCAGCAGCAAGGGACAGGGGATTGAAGCTTTCTTT.

This chain joins TRBV5-4 and TRBJ1-4, with 8 bases lining up with TRBD1. The V gene's germline CDR1 is SGHNT and CDR2 YYREEE (reference sequence). Trimming took 4 bases from V and 5 from J; bases not matched to a gene: 7. The CDR3 runs to 15 residues. The CDR3 region is CASSVWTGMNEKLFF. The CDR3 nucleotides are TGTGCCAGCAGCGTTTGGACAGGGATGAATGAAAAACTGTTTTTT.

The J gene is TRBJ2-7, the V gene TRBV4-1, with 9 bases aligning to TRBD1. This CDR3 is 16 amino acids long. From germline, CDR1 is MGHRA and CDR2 YSYEKL. After removal of 7 bases from V and 1 base from J, the junction contained 11 bases not matched to a gene. Here the CDR3 DNA reads TGCGCCAGCACTATCAAGCCGGGACAGGGATCCTACGAGCAGTACTTC. Encoded protein: CASTIKPGQGSYEQYF.

The chain combines TRBV29-1 with TRBJ2-7, with 13 bases matching TRBD2. In germline, CDR1 is SQVTM, CDR2 ANQGSEA. The V gene end was trimmed by 4 bases and the J gene end by 4 bases; junction bases not matched to a gene: 10. The length of the CDR3 is 16 residues. CDR3 in amino acids: CSVGLGLAGVQYEQYF. The CDR3, as DNA: TGCAGCGTTGGCCTCGGACTAGCGGGAGTGCAGTACGAGCAGTACTTC.

This chain links TRBV11-1 with TRBJ1-4; possibly TRBD1 for D (5 bases). Germline V gene data show CDR1 as SGHAT and CDR2 as FQDESV (reference sequence). The CDR3 contains 14 residues. V dropped 0 bases and J dropped 8 bases, with 10 bases sitting between them. The CDR3 reads CASSLAGAPEKLFF. The CDR3 region has the DNA TGTGCCAGCAGCTTAGCTGGGGCGCCCGAAAAACTGTTTTTT.